The clone carrying this T cell receptor beta chain was observed a few times. Its antigen is as yet unknown. An even split of each subset's genomic DNA across several immunoSEQ plates was performed. Assay used: immunoSEQ multiplex PCR; TCRdb lists only in-frame clones, some missing. The top ten hold approximately 1.8% of the sample, which has approximately 720,000 clones, about 78% seen once. The record originates from a study of shared clonotypes between healthy human individuals. CDR1 is MNHEY, CDR2 SVGAGI, per germline. CDR3 length: 13 residues. The study's findings and limits: It was the non-shared clonotypes that had lower generation probabilities than clonotypes shared by all four donors.

The study drew its donors from healthy HIV-negative adults without recent acute infections or vaccinations. The sequencing sample was made of memory CD4+ T cells sorted from blood. Subset here: CD45RA-negative fraction. The sequence derives from a woman aged 30 to 39 in good health. This sequence joins TRBV6-5 and TRBJ2-5; 9 nucleotides match TRBD2. The closer fit of TRBJ2-7 to the DNA end suggests the J call may be wrong. CDR3 sequence: CASSLAGTYEQYF. The CDR3 nucleotides are TGTGCCAGTTCACTAGCGGGTACCTACGAGCAGTACTTC.